A single sample gave rise to the 11 T cell receptor beta chains below, sequenced in a study of T cells in Graves' hyperthyroidism and ophthalmopathy. Researchers amplified the TCR beta CDR3 regions from RNA transcripts. The primer set for the first-round RT-PCR of the TCR CDR3 was HTBI. TCRdb fed the multiplex PCR reads into MiXCR, producing one record per CDR3 protein. The sample has around 600,000 distinct CDR3 sequences, about 14% seen once. Sequenced: blood. All receptors come from a woman aged 45-59 years with Graves' ophthalmopathy.

The sample holds many counts of this clonotype. V and J are TRBV20-1 and TRBJ2-3, with no clear D. V was pared by 6 bases and J by 2 bases, with 18 bases between. This CDR3 has 15 amino acids. Germline V gene sequence: CDR1 DFQATT, CDR2 SNEGSKA (reference sequence). The CDR3 loop reads CSARTYTQATDTQYF. The CDR3 nucleotides read TGCAGTGCCAGGACCTACACTCAAGCCACAGATACGCAGTATTTT.

This clonotype came up many times. The chain uses TRBV20-1 and TRBJ1-1; D is ambiguous. There are 14 residues in the CDR3. Between the trimmed V and J ends, which lost 4 bases and 1 base, there was a span of 13 bases. Germline-derived CDR1 and CDR2 are DFQATT and SNEGSKA (reference sequence). The chain's CDR3 is CSANGGESNTEAFF. CDR3 nucleotides: TGCAGTGCTAACGGTGGGGAATCGAACACTGAAGCTTTCTTT.

At least ten counts were recorded for this clonotype. The chain couples TRBV15 to TRBJ1-1; D is uncertain. Germline CDR1 and CDR2: LNHNV and YYDKDF (reference sequence). Trimming left V 4 bases short and J 0 bases short, with 9 bases between. The CDR3 covers 14 residues. Written as DNA, the CDR3 is TGTGCCACCAGCATCTACCCCATGAACACTGAAGCTTTCTTT. Protein: CATSIYPMNTEAFF.

This clonotype turned up a few times. The V and J genes are TRBV20-1 and TRBJ2-3; 7 nucleotides agree with TRBD2. Germline values: CDR1 DFQATT, CDR2 SNEGSKA (reference sequence). The trim removed 3 bases at V and 5 bases at J, leaving 8 bases unmatched. This CDR3 is built from 14 residues. In DNA, the CDR3 is TGCAGTGCTAGTGCGGAAGGGGAGGGAGATACGCAGTATTTT. This gives the protein CSASAEGEGDTQYF.

This clonotype appeared many times. This sequence joins TRBV4-1 and TRBJ1-5, with 9 bases that match TRBD1. Looked up from germline, CDR1 is MGHRA and CDR2 is YSYEKL. Trimming at V came to 0 bases and at J to 4 bases, leaving 4 bases not matched to a gene. The CDR3 runs 16 residues. CDR3 coding DNA: TGCGCCAGCAGCCAAGATGGGACAGGGACAAATCAGCCCCAGCATTTT. Amino acid sequence: CASSQDGTGTNQPQHF.

The sample holds many counts of this clonotype. The chain is built from TRBV5-1 and TRBJ2-3; D is unresolved. Trimming pared 0 bases from V and 1 base from J, leaving 12 bases between. Per germline, CDR1 SGHRS and CDR2 YFSETQ. The CDR3 runs to 16 residues. The CDR3 reads CASSLVPTMRTDTQYF. The CDR3 DNA is TGCGCCAGCAGCTTGGTGCCAACTATGCGCACAGATACGCAGTATTTT.

Ten or more counts support this clonotype. The rearrangement uses TRBV18 and TRBJ1-2, with D unclear. Germline assignment: CDR1 KGHSH and CDR2 LQKENI. The CDR3 contains 14 residues. V was trimmed by 2 bases and J by 6 bases, leaving 13 bases between them. Here the CDR3 DNA reads TGTGCCAGCTCACCATTAGTCCTTTTCGATGGCTACACCTTC. Protein sequence: CASSPLVLFDGYTF.

This clonotype was picked up many times. The chain is built from TRBV27 and TRBJ2-1, with D perhaps TRBD2 (6 bases). The CDR3 loop spans 13 amino acids. Deletions cut 5 bases from V and 7 bases from J, with 12 bases between. CDR1 is MNHEY, CDR2 SMNVEV, per germline (reference sequence). CDR3 sequence reads: CASSLGSINEQFF. DNA for the CDR3: TGTGCCAGCAGTCTCGGGAGTATTAATGAGCAGTTCTTC.

This clonotype has only one observation. The chain has TRBV28 and TRBJ2-5; D remains unclear. Trimming shortened V by 5 bases and J by 4 bases, and 8 bases separated the two germline ends. From germline, CDR1 is MDHEN and CDR2 SYDVKM. The CDR3 extends over 12 amino acids. CDR3 sequence: CASSSVTETQYF. DNA of the CDR3: TGTGCCAGCAGTAGCGTTACAGAGACCCAGTACTTC. The full variable domain, its missing parts supplied by reference TRBV28 and TRBJ2-5, is DVKVTQSSRYLVKRTGEKVFLECVQDMDHENMFWYRQDPGLGLRLIYFSYDVKMKEKGDIPEGYSVSREKKERFSLILESASTNQTSMYLCASSSVTETQYFGPGTRLLVL.

This clonotype was seen a handful of times. This chain links TRBV6-2 or TRBV6-3 with TRBJ1-2, with D perhaps TRBD1 (6 bases). CDR3 length: 12 amino acids. Trimming pared 2 bases from V and 6 bases from J, leaving 7 bases between. CDR1 is MNHEY, CDR2 SVGEGT, per germline. The CDR3: CASSYGGHGYTF. The CDR3 DNA follows: TGTGCCAGCAGTTACGGGGGGCATGGCTACACCTTC.

CDR3 coding DNA: TGCAGTGCTAGCGACAGTAACTATGGCTACACCTTC. This gives the protein CSASDSNYGYTF. This rearrangement joins TRBV20-1 to TRBJ1-2, with a tentative D call TRBD1 (5 bases). V lost 3 bases to trimming and J lost 1 base, with 6 bases between them. The CDR3 totals 12 residues. Per the germline V gene, CDR1 is DFQATT and CDR2 is SNEGSKA (reference sequence).